This T cell receptor (beta chain) originates from a study of T cell repertoires in cytomegalovirus infection. Study details: TCR beta signatures that were public indicated CMV infection and matching HLA type.

This CDR3 is built from 15 residues. Trimming left V 1 base short and J 1 base short, with 10 bases between. Germline V gives CDR1 LNHDA, CDR2 SQIVND (reference sequence). TCRdb used MiXCR to reprocess the reads, holding one entry per CDR3 protein. Of some 940,000 distinct CDR3 sequences listed, roughly 30% are singletons. Points on this clonotype: The target antigen is unknown.

General study points: The cumulative frequency of public TCR beta families identified carriers of CMV plus the relevant HLA.

The TCR comes from a human donor in good health (CMV status not recorded). Some clones in this sample may be carry-over from other donors' samples. The sample consisted of cultured CD8+ T cells from PBMCs, taken from culture after CMV antigen stimulation. This chain connects TRBV19 to TRBJ1-1; possibly TRBD1 for D (5 bases). DNA for the CDR3: TGTGCCAGTAGTATAGGGCAGACAGCGAACACTGAAGCTTTCTTT. Its protein is CASSIGQTANTEAFF.